Shown below are 12 T cell receptor beta chains from a single sample sequenced in a study of cytomegalovirus exposure and HLA in healthy donors (dated by TCRdb to between 2016 and 2019). Receptors were amplified or captured by the immunoSEQ multiplex PCR assay. The multiplex PCR relied on a mix of 60 forward primers for TCR Vbeta segments and 13 reverse primers for TCR Jbeta segments. TCRdb provides this immuneACCESS table in a form limited to in-frame rearrangements. Some clones are lacking; in checked studies, under half of them reflect an unresolved V gene, and why the rest are absent is not known. In all, the sample holds some 160,000 clones, and less than 90% of those were seen once. The ten largest account for roughly 1.9% of the sample. Sequences were obtained from PBMCs. The receptors were gathered from a woman aged 18 to 35 in good health and CMV-seronegative.

V gene TRBV27 combines with J gene TRBJ2-7, with no clear D. The V end lost 0 bases, the J end lost 7 bases, and 10 bases lay between the germline ends. Germline CDR1 MNHEY, CDR2 SMNVEV (reference sequence). This CDR3 is 13 amino acids long. CDR3 in amino acids: CASSLSARWEQYF. CDR3 coding DNA: TGTGCCAGCAGTTTATCAGCGCGTTGGGAGCAGTACTTC.

The sample holds a few counts of this clone. J is TRBJ2-3 and V is TRBV7-9; D may be TRBD2 (5 bases). Germline CDR1 and CDR2: SEHNR and FQNEAQ (reference sequence). This CDR3 contains 13 residues. Trimming pared 6 bases from V and 5 bases from J, leaving 12 bases between. DNA of the CDR3: TGTGCCAGCAGTTCGGGTGGGAGAGATACGCAGTATTTT. Encoded protein: CASSSGGRDTQYF.

This clone was recorded a few times. The rearrangement uses TRBV6-1 and TRBJ2-6; no definite D call. The CDR3 is made up of 14 amino acids. Trimming removed 4 bases at V and 0 bases at J, with 4 bases between. From germline, CDR1 is MNHNS and CDR2 SASEGT. CDR3 sequence reads: CASSAGSGANVLTF. The CDR3 DNA reads as TGTGCCAGCAGTGCGGGCTCTGGGGCCAACGTCCTGACTTTC.

This sequence joins TRBV5-8 and TRBJ1-3; TRBD1 agrees at 7 bases. Germline V gene sequence: CDR1 SGHTS, CDR2 YDEGEE. The length of the CDR3 is 16 residues. The V segment lost 3 bases and the J segment 0 bases; nucleotides outside the gene matches: 6. In DNA, the CDR3 is TGTGCCAGCAGCTCGGGACAGTTCCCCTCTGGAAACACCATATATTTT. It is translated as CASSSGQFPSGNTIYF.

The chain combines TRBV14 with TRBJ2-5; no clear D gene. TRBJ2-7 explains the end of the DNA better; the J call may be wrong. From germline, CDR1 is SGHDN and CDR2 FVKESK. The CDR3 has 13 residues. The CDR3 DNA reads as TGTGCCAGCAGCCAAGGCAACTCCTACGAGCAGTACTTC. Encoded protein: CASSQGNSYEQYF.

There are a few counts of this clone. The chain employs TRBV4-1 and TRBJ2-1; D is ambiguous. Trimming shortened V by 2 bases and J by 4 bases, and 3 bases separated the two germline ends. This CDR3 is 12 amino acids long. From germline, CDR1 is MGHRA and CDR2 YSYEKL. CDR3 DNA sequence: TGCGCCAGCAGCCAAACTTACAATGAGCAGTTCTTC. This translates into CASSQTYNEQFF.

The chain joins TRBV10-3 to TRBJ2-5, with D possibly being TRBD2 (6 bases). V was pared by 10 bases and J by 9 bases, with 21 bases between. The CDR3 covers 13 residues. Per germline, CDR1 ENHRY and CDR2 SYGVKD. The CDR3 nucleotides read TGTGCCACCCGGGGGACTGTCTACGGCGCCCAGTACTTC. Translated, it gives CATRGTVYGAQYF.

This chain uses TRBV4-1 with TRBJ2-7; no clear D gene. V was cut by 2 bases and J by 1 base, with 9 bases left in between. Germline V gene lookup returns CDR1 MGHRA and CDR2 YSYEKL. The CDR3 totals 14 residues. The CDR3 sequence: CASSQQQLSYEQYF. The CDR3 DNA follows: TGCGCCAGCAGCCAACAACAGTTGTCCTACGAGCAGTACTTC.

The rearrangement links TRBV7-6 to TRBJ1-4, with D perhaps matching TRBD1 (5 bases). The CDR3 extends over 15 amino acids. V lost 3 bases and J lost 3, with 11 bases in between. The germline V gene has CDR1 SGHVS and CDR2 FNYEAQ. The CDR3 DNA reads as TGTGCCAGCAGCTTGGGAGGGGAGGCTAATGAAAAACTGTTTTTT. Protein: CASSLGGEANEKLFF.

The gene calls are TRBV27 and TRBJ1-1, with 10 nucleotides matching TRBD1. Per the germline V gene, CDR1 is MNHEY and CDR2 is SMNVEV (reference sequence). CDR3 length: 13 amino acids. The V segment lost 8 bases and the J segment 5 bases; nucleotides outside the gene matches: 5. The CDR3 region is CASRTGGLTEAFF. The CDR3 nucleotides read TGTGCCAGCCGGACAGGGGGGTTGACTGAAGCTTTCTTT.

The rearrangement links TRBV28 to TRBJ1-5, with D tentatively TRBD1 (5 bases). Germline CDR1 reads MDHEN; CDR2 reads SYDVKM. CDR3 size: 14 residues. Trimming took 7 bases from V and 1 from J, leaving 11 bases between them. DNA of the CDR3: TGTGCCAGCACCGTGGGGGGGAGCAATCAGCCCCAGCATTTT. Residues: CASTVGGSNQPQHF.

The chain joins TRBV11-3 to TRBJ2-3; 7 nucleotides match TRBD2. Trimming removed 4 bases from V and 8 bases from J; junction bases left unmatched: 3. The CDR3 has 12 amino acids. Looked up from germline, CDR1 is SGHNT and CDR2 is YENEEA. CDR3 sequence reads: CASSSGGGTQYF. As DNA, the CDR3 is TGTGCCAGCAGCTCGGGGGGAGGTACGCAGTATTTT.